These T cell receptor beta chains were read from a single sample in a study of blood T cell repertoires in COVID-19. TCRdb keeps only in-frame clones here, not all; method: immunoSEQ multiplex PCR. The sample comprises around 250,000 clones, 82% of which are singletons, and 5% rests with the top ten. Sequencing input: PBMCs or T cells enriched from blood (not recorded which). Source of these receptors: a man aged 35 to 55 who had been exposed to COVID-19. CDR3s include the opening cysteine and the closing phenylalanine or tryptophan.

>15|TRBJ2-7|TRBV24-1
CATSEPGQGRTEQYF
>13|TRBJ2-7|TRBV3-1/TRBV3-2
CASSPSLLYEQYF
>12|TRBJ2-1|TRBV20-1
CSASRWPNEQFF
>15|TRBJ2-1|TRBV10-2
CASRFDRASYNEQFF
>14|TRBJ1-1|TRBV7-3
CASSLDSMNTEAFF
>13|TRBJ1-5|TRBV2
CASSVQGVQPQHF
>13|TRBJ2-1|TRBV13
CAGGTSGPNEQFF
>14|TRBJ2-7|TRBV5-1
CASSLSGGDYEQYF
>13|TRBJ2-7|TRBV14
CASSHPGTYEQYF
>15|TRBJ1-6|TRBV5-1
CASSFDPTNNSPLHF
>18|TRBJ2-7|TRBV5-1
CASSLIPGTSGYSYEQYF
>16|TRBJ1-1|TRBV7-9
CASSPRGGPGNTEAFF
>16|TRBJ1-3|TRBV6-5
CASSYYRVGSGNTIYF
>15|TRBJ1-4|TRBV19
CASISSTMGVEKLFF
>11|TRBJ2-7|TRBV21-1
CASRGLGEQYF
>16|TRBJ2-5|TRBV9
CASSVAPTSGQETQYF
>14|TRBJ2-1|TRBV11-3
CASSSTGVSNEQFF
>16|TRBJ2-2|TRBV11-2
CASSLSSGRNTGELFF
>13|TRBJ2-7|TRBV30
CAWSSGRRYEQYF
>14|TRBJ2-3|TRBV18
CASSPPGSRDMQYF
>17|TRBJ2-1|TRBV7-3
CASSLTPRLAGGNEQFF
>13|TRBJ1-1|TRBV11-3
CASSFGGWTEAFF
>16|TRBJ2-1|TRBV9
CASSAQPEGLINEQFF
>11|TRBJ2-1|TRBV30
CAWNRNNEQFF
>14|TRBJ1-2|TRBV11-2
CASNPGGTKGGYTF
>13|TRBJ1-1|TRBV11-2
CASSSQGNTEAFF
>14|TRBJ2-7|TRBV19
CASSISSGSYEQYF
>15|TRBJ1-3|TRBV5-4
CASSWDRGSGNTIYF
>13|TRBJ1-6|TRBV19
CASSTRVGSPLHF
>16|TRBJ2-2|TRBV19
CASSIERGQGSGELFF
>13|TRBJ1-2|TRBV6-2/TRBV6-3
CASSYRTGEGYTF
>12|TRBJ1-1|TRBV25-1
CASSDRGTEAFF
>16|TRBJ1-1|TRBV12-5
CASGSGQNNMNTEAFF
>13|TRBJ1-2|TRBV19
CASSMRQDYGYTF
>16|TRBJ2-3|TRBV7-9
CASSFWQGTDTDTQYF
>15|TRBJ1-3|TRBV19
CASSPTGTKGNTIYF
>18|TRBJ1-2|TRBV7-8
CASSSRRDRGVSIDGYTF
>15|TRBJ2-1|TRBV30
CAWSVVLGTPDEQFF
>18|TRBJ1-3|TRBV5-1
CASSLGLVGFNSGNTIYF
>13|TRBJ1-1|TRBV6-5
CAGSAGKYTEAFF
>14|TRBJ2-5|TRBV7-3
CASSRAPGVETQYF
>11|TRBJ1-1|TRBV12-3/TRBV12-4
CASSFGQEAFF
>15|TRBJ2-5|TRBV2
CASNVGLAGGETQYF
>15|TRBJ1-5|TRBV7-2
CASSLSGQYNQPQHF
>13|TRBJ2-7|TRBV7-9
CASSTSQGLGQYF
>14|TRBJ1-5|TRBV19
CASSMRGLYQPQHF
>15|TRBJ1-1|TRBV10-3
CAISDVPGANTEAFF
>15|TRBJ2-5|TRBV7-8
CASSPPRGFQETQYF
>15|TRBJ2-2|TRBV6-5
CASIITRSRTGELFF
>12|TRBJ1-2|TRBV12-3/TRBV12-4
CASSLSEYGYTF
>12|TRBJ2-3|TRBV13
CASSTSTDTQYF
>15|TRBJ2-1|TRBV24-1
CATSLGTGRSDEQFF
>14|TRBJ2-3|TRBV9
CASSVSPGTDTQYF
>12|TRBJ1-2|TRBV4-1
CASSPGTYGYTF
>13|TRBJ2-7|TRBV15
CATRRDRGAEQYF
>13|TRBJ2-3|TRBV2
CALRTGRTDTQYF
>15|TRBJ1-2|TRBV19
CASSSGTGGNYGYTF
>13|TRBJ2-5|TRBV7-2
CASSRRATETQYF
>14|TRBJ2-7|TRBV6-6
CASSSRDNSYEQYF